Shown below are 12 T cell receptor beta chains from a single sample sequenced in a study of CD8+ T cells in alopecia areata. It was cDNA, reverse transcribed from extracted RNA, that served as the sequencing template. Profiling relied on immunoSEQ multiplex PCR, and the TCRdb table lists in-frame clones only, not all of them. Of roughly 200,000 clones detected, 40% to 45% appear once; the ten largest clones hold about 2.6%. Treatment indicated: oral pan-JAK inhibitor, 5-10 mg twice daily. The source was CD4+ T cells sorted from blood, collected between weeks 36 and 40, from a patient treated with tofacitinib. The source of these receptors is a human donor with alopecia areata.

The rearrangement uses TRBV6-5 and TRBJ2-3; D may be TRBD2 (6 bases). Deletions cut 6 bases from V and 3 bases from J, with 10 bases between. Germline V CDR1 and CDR2: MNHEY, SVGAGI. The CDR3 is 13 amino acids. The CDR3 bases are TGTGCCAGCAGGACGGGAGCGACAGATACGCAGTATTTT. This gives the protein CASRTGATDTQYF.

Comments on this clone: The same CDR3 arises from other DNA sequences in this sample as well. The chain is built from TRBV29-1 and TRBJ2-7; TRBD1 matches at 10 bases. V shed 7 bases, J shed 5 bases, and the junction held 5 bases outside the gene matches. The germline CDR1 and CDR2 sequences are SQVTM and ANQGSEA. This CDR3 has 12 amino acids. CDR3 DNA: TGCAGCGCCCGGACAGGGGGTAACGAGCAGTACTTC. Its protein product is CSARTGGNEQYF.

The V and J genes are TRBV5-4 and TRBJ1-2; 7 positions agree with TRBD1. V gave up 0 bases and J gave up 5 bases; unmatched junction bases: 7. The CDR3 sequence is 15 residues long. Germline V gives CDR1 SGHNT, CDR2 YYREEE (reference sequence). The CDR3 here is CASSLVAGGGYGYTF. The CDR3 DNA reads as TGTGCCAGCAGCTTGGTGGCAGGGGGAGGGTATGGCTACACCTTC.

The rearrangement uses TRBV27 and TRBJ2-1; D is possibly TRBD1 (6 bases). The CDR3 runs 17 residues. CDR1 and CDR2 (germline): MNHEY, SMNVEV (reference sequence). V was clipped by 2 bases and J by 2 bases, with 16 bases between them. The CDR3 nucleotides read TGTGCCAGCAGTTTAGCACTAGGGGGAACAGCCTACAATGAGCAGTTCTTC. It is translated as CASSLALGGTAYNEQFF.

This CDR3 reads CASSLGTGVSNTGELFF. DNA of the CDR3: TGTGCCAGCAGTTTAGGGACAGGGGTATCGAACACCGGGGAGCTGTTTTTT. This chain uses TRBV27 with TRBJ2-2; 10 bases match TRBD1. The CDR3 contains 17 residues. Germline loops: CDR1 MNHEY, CDR2 SMNVEV (reference sequence). The V gene end was trimmed by 2 bases and the J gene end by 0 bases; junction bases not matched to a gene: 3.

With respect to this clone: The sample contains more than one DNA sequence encoding this CDR3. The chain carries TRBV27 and TRBJ1-2; D remains ambiguous. Trimming took 2 bases from V and 1 from J, leaving 11 bases between them. The CDR3 is 15 residues long. The germline V gene has CDR1 MNHEY and CDR2 SMNVEV (reference sequence). The CDR3 here is CASSLSPRLNYGYTF. In DNA form, the CDR3 reads TGTGCCAGCAGTTTAAGCCCCAGACTTAACTATGGCTACACCTTC.

The chain recombines TRBV7-9 with TRBJ2-1; the D gene is possibly TRBD1 (5 bases). The CDR3 extends over 13 amino acids. V lost 4 bases and J lost 8, with 12 bases in between. Germline values: CDR1 SEHNR, CDR2 FQNEAQ (reference sequence). In nucleotides, the CDR3 is TGTGCCAGCAGCTCCTCCAGGGCGGATGAGCAGTTCTTC. Amino acid sequence: CASSSSRADEQFF.

This clone came up a few times. V and J are TRBV29-1 and TRBJ1-2; D is possibly TRBD1 (5 bases). The CDR3 has 15 amino acids. In germline, CDR1 is SQVTM, CDR2 ANQGSEA. V gave up 2 bases and J gave up 1 base, with 14 bases separating them. CDR3 in amino acids: CSVERQGLINYGYTF. In DNA, the CDR3 is TGCAGCGTTGAACGCCAGGGCCTCATTAACTATGGCTACACCTTC.

The chain employs TRBV28 and TRBJ2-3, with TRBD2 identical over 7 bases. CDR3 length: 15 amino acids. CDR1 MDHEN and CDR2 SYDVKM come from the germline V gene. After removal of 0 bases from V and 4 bases from J, the junction contained 4 bases not matched to a gene. CDR3 sequence (DNA): TGTGCCAGCAGTTTATGGGCGGGAGCGGCAGATACGCAGTATTTT. Translated: CASSLWAGAADTQYF.

In its sample, this clone was seen a few times. The V and J genes are TRBV29-1 and TRBJ1-4; 12 bases map to TRBD1. The ends lost 3 bases at V and 8 bases at J; junction bases unmatched: 1. The germline gives CDR1 SQVTM, CDR2 ANQGSEA. The CDR3 loop spans 13 amino acids. DNA of the CDR3: TGCAGCGTTGACGGGACAGGGGGCGAAAAACTGTTTTTT. Its translation: CSVDGTGGEKLFF.

The chain has TRBV4-3 and TRBJ2-3; D ambiguous. V lost 1 base and J 0 bases, leaving 11 bases between the germline ends. The CDR3 spans 16 residues. The germline V gene has CDR1 LGHNA and CDR2 YSLEER. CDR3 amino acids: CASSQGQAASTDTQYF. Here the CDR3 DNA reads TGCGCCAGCAGCCAAGGGCAGGCAGCCAGCACAGATACGCAGTATTTT.

This clone has only a few counts. The chain combines TRBV5-1 with TRBJ2-7; D is perhaps TRBD2 (6 bases). Deletions cut 6 bases from V and 0 bases from J, with 13 bases between. The germline CDR1 and CDR2 sequences are SGHRS and YFSETQ. The CDR3 extends over 14 amino acids. This CDR3 is CASTRDWSSYEQYF. The CDR3 nucleotides read TGCGCCAGCACCCGGGACTGGAGCTCCTACGAGCAGTACTTC.